The 21 T cell receptor beta chains given below trace back to one sample, sequenced in a study of blood T cell repertoires in COVID-19. The protocol was immunoSEQ multiplex PCR, while the TCRdb copy is restricted to in-frame clones and leaves out a portion. The sample has over 95,000 clones, about 85% seen once. What was sequenced was peripheral blood. Receptors originate from a human donor in a cohort sampled during active COVID-19.

The chain uses TRBV7-2 and TRBJ2-7; 10 bases are a match to TRBD2. V lost 1 base and J lost 4; bases outside the gene matches: 7. The CDR3 sequence is 16 residues long. Germline V gene data show CDR1 as SGHTA and CDR2 as FQGNSA. The CDR3 nucleotides read TGTGCCAGCAGCTTAGGGTCACCAGCGGGAGGGTACGAGCAGTACTTC. Translated: CASSLGSPAGGYEQYF.

The chain is built from TRBV27 and TRBJ1-5; the D is unclear. With 5 bases removed from V and 5 bases from J, the gap between germline ends came to 10 bases. The CDR3 has 13 amino acids. Germline V gene data show CDR1 as MNHEY and CDR2 as SMNVEV (reference sequence). The CDR3 loop is CASSIAWDQPQHF. CDR3 coding DNA: TGTGCCAGCAGTATAGCATGGGATCAGCCCCAGCATTTT.

This clone was seen only a few times. The genes are TRBV7-9 and TRBJ2-2, with D hard to call. V was cut by 5 bases and J by 6 bases, with 13 bases left in between. Germline V lookup: CDR1 SEHNR, CDR2 FQNEAQ (reference sequence). The CDR3 loop spans 14 amino acids. This CDR3 is CASSPPASPGELFF. CDR3 nucleotides: TGTGCCAGCAGCCCCCCGGCTAGTCCCGGGGAGCTGTTTTTT.

This chain links TRBV12-5 with TRBJ1-4; TRBD1 agrees at 8 bases. Germline lookup yields CDR1 LGHNT and CDR2 FRNRAP. This CDR3 contains 15 residues. J was trimmed by 5 bases and V by 1 base; bases with no gene match: 3. CDR3 in amino acids: CASGLGQGPNEKLFF. CDR3 DNA: TGTGCTAGTGGTTTGGGACAGGGGCCGAATGAAAAACTGTTTTTT.

The V and J genes are TRBV6-5 and TRBJ1-6, with D perhaps matching TRBD1 (5 bases). The CDR3 runs to 16 residues. V lost 4 bases to trimming and J lost 3 bases, with 13 bases between them. In germline, CDR1 is MNHEY, CDR2 SVGAGI. The CDR3 loop is CASSFRQTNYNSPLHF. CDR3 sequence (DNA): TGTGCCAGCAGTTTCCGACAGACCAACTATAATTCACCCCTCCACTTT.

CDR3 loop: CATSDGQGSYEQYF. CDR3 sequence (DNA): TGTGCCACCAGTGATGGACAGGGTAGTTACGAGCAGTACTTC. The gene calls are TRBV24-1 and TRBJ2-7; TRBD1 matches 8 bases. Germline values: CDR1 KGHDR, CDR2 SFDVKD. V dropped 3 bases and J dropped 4; count of bases not matched to a gene: 4. This CDR3 region has 14 residues.

The chain couples TRBV11-2 to TRBJ1-4; 9 positions agree with TRBD1. CDR1 and CDR2 (germline): SGHAT, FQNNGV. Unmatched junction bases numbered 5, after V lost 4 bases and J lost 5 bases. This CDR3 is built from 15 residues. Here the CDR3 reads CASSSPDRGNEKLFF. CDR3 bases: TGTGCCAGCAGCTCCCCGGACAGGGGAAATGAAAAACTGTTTTTT.

This clone was observed a single time. This chain links TRBV18 with TRBJ2-5; 9 bases agree with TRBD1. The CDR3 is 14 residues long. Losses at the gene ends were 4 bases for V and 2 bases for J; bases not matched to a gene: 2. The germline gives CDR1 KGHSH, CDR2 LQKENI. This CDR3 is CASSRQGVQETQYF. The DNA of the CDR3 is TGTGCCAGCTCACGACAGGGGGTTCAAGAGACCCAGTACTTC.

V and J are TRBV20-1 and TRBJ1-4; the D gene is possibly TRBD1 (6 bases). The germline gives CDR1 DFQATT, CDR2 SNEGSKA (reference sequence). V lost 3 bases to trimming and J lost 7 bases, with 18 bases between them. This CDR3 is 15 amino acids long. The CDR3 nucleotides read TGCAGTGCTAGTAAGCAGGGGAGTTTGGCTGAAAAACTGTTTTTT. Amino acids: CSASKQGSLAEKLFF.

The chain combines TRBV6-6 with TRBJ1-3, with TRBD1 as a possible D gene (5 bases). This CDR3 comprises 16 residues. V was shortened by 0 bases and J by 0 bases, with 9 bases between the two germline ends. CDR1 is MNHNY and CDR2 is SVGAGI in the germline V gene (reference sequence). DNA of the CDR3: TGTGCCAGCAGTTACTCGGGCAGGGCCTCTGGAAACACCATATATTTT. As protein: CASSYSGRASGNTIYF.

As DNA, the CDR3 is TGCAGCGTTGAGGGGGGTCCGCGTGAAGCTTTCTTT. Its protein is CSVEGGPREAFF. The chain is built from TRBV29-1 and TRBJ1-1, with D perhaps matching TRBD1 (5 bases). V was cut by 3 bases and J by 7 bases, with 12 bases left in between. The CDR3 has 12 residues. Germline values: CDR1 SQVTM, CDR2 ANQGSEA.

This clone has only a few counts. Other DNA sequences in the same sample also yield this CDR3. The chain employs TRBV7-9 and TRBJ2-1, with 7 bases lining up with TRBD1. The CDR3 has 13 amino acids. The germline gives CDR1 SEHNR, CDR2 FQNEAQ (reference sequence). Trimming at V came to 5 bases and at J to 5 bases, leaving 3 bases not matched to a gene. CDR3 sequence: CASSRDRDNEQFF. In nucleotides, the CDR3 is TGTGCCAGCAGCAGAGACAGGGACAATGAGCAGTTCTTC.

This sequence joins TRBV6-6 and TRBJ1-1, with D uncertain. This CDR3 has 13 residues. V lost 6 bases and J 7 bases, leaving 15 bases between the germline ends. Germline-derived CDR1 and CDR2 are MNHNY and SVGAGI (reference sequence). Here the CDR3 reads CASRHSSRGEAFF. The CDR3 region has the DNA TGTGCCAGCAGACACTCTAGTAGAGGTGAAGCTTTCTTT.

This clone was found a few times. CDR3 sequence: CASSQSYRVSGANVLTF. CDR3 DNA: TGCGCCAGCAGCCAAAGTTACAGGGTCTCTGGGGCCAACGTCCTGACTTTC. This chain connects TRBV4-3 to TRBJ2-6; perhaps TRBD1 as D (6 bases). V lost 2 bases, J lost 0 bases, and 11 bases lay in between. Germline assignment: CDR1 LGHNA and CDR2 YSLEER. The CDR3 runs to 17 residues.

This clone was seen only once. The V and J genes are TRBV28 and TRBJ1-3; the match to TRBD1 covers 9 bases. The germline CDR1 and CDR2 sequences are MDHEN and SYDVKM. CDR3 length equals 15 residues. Germline trimming cut 7 bases from V and 3 bases from J; bases unmatched to any gene: 7. The CDR3: CASTYRGLVGNTIYF. The DNA of the CDR3 is TGTGCCAGCACCTACAGGGGGCTCGTTGGAAACACCATATATTTT.

The count of this clone is one. This chain connects TRBV20-1 to TRBJ2-7; D unclear. Trimming stripped 3 bases from V and 0 bases from J, with 6 bases between. The CDR3 has 12 residues. CDR1 and CDR2 from the germline V gene are DFQATT and SNEGSKA (reference sequence). The CDR3 spells CSASRFSYEQYF. CDR3 DNA sequence: TGCAGTGCTAGTCGGTTCTCCTACGAGCAGTACTTC.

The chain joins TRBV27 to TRBJ2-7; TRBD2 matches 7 bases. The germline V gene has CDR1 MNHEY and CDR2 SMNVEV (reference sequence). Trimming cost V 1 base and J 9 bases; bases outside gene matches: 9. This CDR3 has 14 residues. CDR3 sequence: CASSLFPSTGGQYF. The CDR3 nucleotides are TGTGCCAGCAGTTTATTTCCCTCGACGGGGGGGCAGTACTTC.

This chain connects TRBV9 to TRBJ2-3; 10 bases line up with TRBD2. V gave up 4 bases and J gave up 7 bases; unmatched junction bases: 9. Germline assignment: CDR1 SGDLS and CDR2 YYNGEE. This CDR3 has 15 residues. CDR3 coding DNA: TGTGCCAGCAGCAAACTAGCGGGGCAGGGATATACGCAGTATTTT. Translation: CASSKLAGQGYTQYF. Complete variable domain (other parts from reference TRBV9 and TRBJ2-3): DSGVTQTPKHLITATGQRVTLRCSPRSGDLSVYWYQQSLDQGLQFLIQYYNGEERAKGNILERFSAQQFPDLHSELNLSSLELGDSALYFCASSKLAGQGYTQYFGPGTRLTVL.

The gene calls are TRBV5-1 and TRBJ2-2; perhaps TRBD1 as D (5 bases). The ends were cut back, 0 bases at V and 0 bases at J, with 9 bases in the middle. CDR3 length equals 16 residues. The V gene's germline CDR1 is SGHRS and CDR2 YFSETQ. CDR3 in amino acids: CASSLGGAPNTGELFF. For the CDR3, the DNA is TGCGCCAGCAGCTTGGGTGGGGCTCCGAACACCGGGGAGCTGTTTTTT.

This clone appeared a single time. In nucleotides, the CDR3 is TGTGCCAGCAGCATGCCAGTGAACACTGAAGCTTTCTTT. Translating gives CASSMPVNTEAFF. V and J are TRBV5-4 and TRBJ1-1; D is undetermined. This CDR3 spans 13 amino acids. Germline lookup yields CDR1 SGHNT and CDR2 YYREEE (reference sequence). Trimming pared 4 bases from V and 0 bases from J, leaving 7 bases between. Looking up the rest from reference TRBV5-4 and TRBJ1-1 gives the full variable domain: ETGVTQSPTHLIKTRGQQVTLRCSSQSGHNTVSWYQQALGQGPQFIFQYYREEENGRGNFPPRFSGLQFPNYSSELNVNALELDDSALYLCASSMPVNTEAFFGQGTRLTVV.

V and J are TRBV6-5 and TRBJ2-7; 7 positions match TRBD1. The CDR3 runs 14 residues. The V and J ends lost 6 bases and 3 bases, in that order; junction bases with no gene match: 8. CDR1 is MNHEY and CDR2 is SVGAGI in the germline V gene. CDR3 coding DNA: TGTGCCAGCAGCTACAGGGGCGAAGGCTACGAGCAGTACTTC. Encoded protein: CASSYRGEGYEQYF.